This TCR beta chain is from a study of CD8+ T cells in alopecia areata (dated by TCRdb to 2017 to 2018). Looking at the study overall: Treated patients were enrolled in an open-label pilot trial of oral tofacitinib at 5 to 10 mg twice daily for moderate-to-severe alopecia areata. Tofacitinib was given for 6 to 18 months, followed by 6 months of follow-up off drug to assess delayed response and recurrence. The SALT score, which quantifies the percentage of affected scalp surface area, was used to measure disease severity in treated patients. In both human patients and the C3H/HeJ mouse model, the study applied high-throughput TCRbeta sequencing to look at T cell clonal expansion in alopecia areata. In humans, TCRbeta sequencing was performed on scalp tissue and on sorted CD4+ and CD8+ peripheral blood T cells from healthy controls and from patients with patchy or totalis/universalis alopecia areata. Biopsies were taken from tofacitinib-treated patients at baseline and at 4 and 24 weeks of treatment, and a later scalp biopsy was taken in several of the tofacitinib-treated patients. Scalp clonality was compared among normal scalp (n=4), patchy alopecia areata scalp (n=8), and alopecia totalis/universalis scalp (n=8). RNA was obtained with the PAXgene miRNA kit for fixed scalp, the miRNeasy kit for PBMCs, and the RNeasy kit for mouse skin. TCRbeta CDR3 regions were amplified by immunoSEQ multiplex PCR using 35 Vbeta forward and 13 Jbeta reverse primers. Results the study describes overall, beyond this receptor: Unlike mouse skin, where gammadelta T cells dominate, normal human skin contains resident alphabeta T cells that get sequenced too, which complicates analysis of the scalp TCR repertoire. Shared TCR sequences between patients were less evident than in mice, which may be partly attributable to HLA diversity in the patient population. Tofacitinib significantly lowered scalp clonality and the number of expanded CD8+ clones among the top 100 scalp clones. Compared with normal scalp, lesional scalp, particularly in alopecia totalis/universalis, had higher clonality and more expanded CD8+ clones, which suggests antigenic drive. Many expanded lesional clones were found to persist in scalp and blood during tofacitinib treatment, and relapse after treatment cessation may be partly explained by this persistence. Because the treated cohort was small and had just a single nonresponder, larger studies are needed to establish links between baseline CD8+ expansion and response.

This clone showed up many times. Its antigen is currently not known. No much larger clone exists at a distance of one base, and base qualities are not known. The treatment or condition label, read with the paper, signifies: oral pan-JAK inhibitor, 5-10 mg twice daily. From alopecia areata patients, peripheral blood was collected along with lesional scalp punch biopsies. PBMCs were isolated by density centrifugation and stained for CD3, CD4 and CD8, and CD4+ and CD8+ T cells were sorted on a FACSAria. Library prep was done by the immunoSEQ multiplex PCR assay. RNA was extracted from all samples and reverse transcribed into cDNA as template for TCR sequencing. SuperScript III was used for first-strand cDNA synthesis, primed with a 2:1 mix of oligo-dT and random hexamers. Amplification bias was assessed with a synthetic immune receptor repertoire, and residual bias was removed computationally. As for the original processing: Raw reads were preprocessed to remove errors, and CDR3 was defined according to IMGT conventions as the region from the conserved cysteine to phenylalanine. Clonality was computed by normalizing Shannon entropy by log2 of the number of productive unique TCRs and subtracting the result from 1. Whether scalp clones were CD4 or CD8 was inferred by matching scalp TCRbeta sequences against CD4 and CD8 repertoires sorted from blood. TCRdb took over this immuneACCESS table, retaining in-frame rearrangements with V and J assigned. Such tables are incomplete; in checked studies, under half of the missing clones stem from an unresolved V gene, and the remainder is unexplained. V, J and clone size reflect that table, while D and trimming were determined from the DNA. A total of 200,000 to 250,000 clones appear in this sample, 35% to 40% of them only once. The top ten constitute roughly 0.45% of the sample.

The CDR3 measures 18 amino acids from cysteine to phenylalanine. Of the read, only the CDR3 DNA is kept; its 54 bases are in frame from base 1. Sequences SGHDT (CDR1) and YYEEEE (CDR2) are obtained from the germline V gene. V ends up 0 bases short and J 3 bases short, with an unmatched junction base count of 11. This sequence originates from a human donor with alopecia areata. Sequenced here: CD4+ T cells sorted from blood, sampled at approximately week 31, from a patient treated with tofacitinib. Recombination joined TRBV5-6 with TRBJ1-5; 8 of the junction bases match TRBD1. At the DNA level, the sequence is TGTGCCAGCAGCTTGGGTTTTTCGACAGGGGCTCTCAATCAGCCCCAGCATTTT. Its protein product is CASSLGFSTGALNQPQHF. Joined to the reference TRBV5-6 and TRBJ1-5 proteins, this CDR3 gives the full variable domain: DAGVTQSPTHLIKTRGQQVTLRCSPKSGHDTVSWYQQALGQGPQFIFQYYEEEERQRGNFPDRFSGHQFPNYSSELNVNALLLGDSALYLCASSLGFSTGALNQPQHFGDGTRLSIL.